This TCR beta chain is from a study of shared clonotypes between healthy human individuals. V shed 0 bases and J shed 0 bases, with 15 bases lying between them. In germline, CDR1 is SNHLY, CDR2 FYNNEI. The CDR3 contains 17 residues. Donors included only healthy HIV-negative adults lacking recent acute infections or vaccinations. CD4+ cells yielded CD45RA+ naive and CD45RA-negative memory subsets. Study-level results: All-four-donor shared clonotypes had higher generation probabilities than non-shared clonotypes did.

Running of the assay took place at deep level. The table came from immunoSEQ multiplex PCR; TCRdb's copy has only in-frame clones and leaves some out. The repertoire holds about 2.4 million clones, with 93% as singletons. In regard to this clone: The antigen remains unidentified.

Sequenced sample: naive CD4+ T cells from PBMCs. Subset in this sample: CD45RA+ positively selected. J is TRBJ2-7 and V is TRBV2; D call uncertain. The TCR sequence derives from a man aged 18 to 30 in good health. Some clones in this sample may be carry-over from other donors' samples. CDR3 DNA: TGTGCCAGCAGTGAAGCGCTTGGTGGCAGTAACTCCTACGAGCAGTACTTC. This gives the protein CASSEALGGSNSYEQYF.